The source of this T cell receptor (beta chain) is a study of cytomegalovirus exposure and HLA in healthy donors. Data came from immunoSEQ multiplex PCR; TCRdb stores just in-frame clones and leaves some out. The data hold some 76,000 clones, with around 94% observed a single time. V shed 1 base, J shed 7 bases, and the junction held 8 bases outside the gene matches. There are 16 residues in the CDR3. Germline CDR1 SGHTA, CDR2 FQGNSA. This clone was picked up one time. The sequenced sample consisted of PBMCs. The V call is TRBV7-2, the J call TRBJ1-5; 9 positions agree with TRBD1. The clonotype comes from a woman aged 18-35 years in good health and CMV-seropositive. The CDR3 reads CASSLEGQGIDQPQHF. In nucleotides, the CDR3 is TGTGCCAGCAGCTTAGAAGGACAGGGGATCGACCAGCCCCAGCATTTT. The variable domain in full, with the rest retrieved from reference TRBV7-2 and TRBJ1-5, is GAGVSQSPSNKVTEKGKDVELRCDPISGHTALYWYRQSLGQGLEFLIYFQGNSAPDKSGLPSDRFSAERTGGSVSTLTIQRTQQEDSAVYLCASSLEGQGIDQPQHFGDGTRLSIL.